These 27 T cell receptor beta chains were sequenced from one sample in a study of cytomegalovirus exposure and HLA in healthy donors. A multiplex PCR was run with 60 Vbeta primers and 13 Jbeta primers. The assay was immunoSEQ multiplex PCR, and TCRdb's table has in-frame clones only and misses some. The data hold hundreds of thousands of clones, with 76% observed a single time. Input material: PBMCs. These receptor sequences come from a man between 18 and 35 years old in good health and CMV-seronegative.

The chain is built from TRBV2 and TRBJ2-5; a weak D match, TRBD2 (5 bases). This CDR3 is 11 amino acids long. In germline, CDR1 is SNHLY, CDR2 FYNNEI. V lost 7 bases to trimming and J lost 5 bases, with 8 bases between them. The CDR3 loop is CASTGSETQYF. CDR3 in DNA: TGTGCCAGCACGGGATCGGAGACCCAGTACTTC.

This chain links TRBV11-3 with TRBJ2-1, with 9 bases lining up with TRBD2. This CDR3 is built from 19 residues. Trimming took 1 base from V and 4 from J; bases not matched to a gene: 14. From germline, CDR1 is SGHNT and CDR2 YENEEA. DNA for the CDR3: TGTGCCAGCAGCTTAGGTTTAGGGTTAGCGGGAGTGCGATACAATGAGCAGTTCTTC. This gives the protein CASSLGLGLAGVRYNEQFF.

The V and J genes are TRBV5-4 and TRBJ1-2; unclear D gene. CDR1 and CDR2 from the germline V gene are SGHNT and YYREEE (reference sequence). V lost 4 bases and J lost 3, with 19 bases in between. The CDR3 spans 16 residues. This CDR3 is CASSHVDRGDHYGYTF. The CDR3 DNA reads TGTGCCAGCAGCCATGTCGATCGGGGAGATCACTATGGCTACACCTTC.

This chain connects TRBV2 to TRBJ2-7; D may be TRBD1 (5 bases). CDR3 length equals 16 residues. Per the germline V gene, CDR1 is SNHLY and CDR2 is FYNNEI. V gave up 2 bases and J gave up 0 bases, with 14 bases separating them. For the CDR3, the DNA is TGTGCCAGCAGTGAATTGGCAGGGAAGAGCTCCTACGAGCAGTACTTC. Its translation: CASSELAGKSSYEQYF.

The V and J genes are TRBV7-9 and TRBJ2-7, with 8 bases identical to TRBD1. The V and J ends lost 5 bases and 7 bases, in that order; junction bases with no gene match: 10. Germline lookup yields CDR1 SEHNR and CDR2 FQNEAQ (reference sequence). The CDR3 totals 14 residues. This chain's CDR3 is CASSQYGQGGEQYF. The DNA of the CDR3 is TGTGCCAGCAGCCAATACGGACAGGGAGGAGAGCAGTACTTC.

The chain joins TRBV4-1 to TRBJ1-6; D is unresolved. Trimming stripped 1 base from V and 2 bases from J, with 21 bases between. Germline-derived CDR1 and CDR2 are MGHRA and YSYEKL. The CDR3 contains 20 residues. CDR3 region: CASSQVGRGRTDTYNSPLHF. CDR3 nucleotides: TGCGCCAGCAGCCAAGTAGGAAGAGGGAGGACTGATACCTATAATTCACCCCTCCACTTT.

This clone has just one count. V is TRBV6-5 and J is TRBJ1-4; TRBD1 is a possible D gene (5 bases). From germline, CDR1 is MNHEY and CDR2 SVGAGI. V lost 6 bases and J lost 4, with 9 bases in between. The CDR3 has 13 amino acids. As DNA, the CDR3 is TGTGCCAGCAGGCTCGACAGTAATGAAAAACTGTTTTTT. Protein product: CASRLDSNEKLFF.

This chain joins TRBV2 and TRBJ2-7; D gene uncertain. V was cut by 6 bases and J by 6 bases, with 9 bases left in between. This CDR3 spans 11 amino acids. Germline assignment: CDR1 SNHLY and CDR2 FYNNEI. As DNA, the CDR3 is TGTGCCAGCAGGCGAGGCAGCGAGCAGTACTTC. Its protein product is CASRRGSEQYF.

This clone was detected once. The J gene is TRBJ2-7, the V gene TRBV6-5, with 7 bases fitting TRBD2. The ends lost 9 bases at V and 3 bases at J; junction bases unmatched: 11. This CDR3 region has 14 residues. Looked up from germline, CDR1 is MNHEY and CDR2 is SVGAGI. In nucleotides, the CDR3 is TGTGCCAGTTGTATCAGGGAGGGCGACTACGAGCAGTACTTC. This gives the protein CASCIREGDYEQYF.

This sequence joins TRBV18 and TRBJ2-2; D not certain. CDR3 length: 14 residues. The germline V gene has CDR1 KGHSH and CDR2 LQKENI. V dropped 2 bases and J dropped 8 bases, with 12 bases sitting between them. The CDR3 nucleotides read TGTGCCAGCTCACCATCCTCGTACTCTGGGGAGCTGTTTTTT. Translation: CASSPSSYSGELFF.

V is TRBV6-5 and J is TRBJ2-7; tentative D call: TRBD1 (6 bases). Trimming removed 0 bases from V and 1 base from J, with 10 bases in between. Per the germline V gene, CDR1 is MNHEY and CDR2 is SVGAGI. The CDR3 totals 15 residues. The CDR3 spells CASSYSWTESYEQYF. The CDR3 bases are TGTGCCAGCAGTTACTCGTGGACAGAATCCTACGAGCAGTACTTC.

The V gene is TRBV27, the J gene TRBJ2-2, with 10 bases that match TRBD1. The length of the CDR3 is 16 residues. J gave up 4 bases and V 2 bases, and 4 bases lay outside the gene matches. From germline, CDR1 is MNHEY and CDR2 SMNVEV (reference sequence). The CDR3 region has the DNA TGTGCCAGCAGTTTACCGACAGGGGGCCCCACCGGGGAGCTGTTTTTT. Protein: CASSLPTGGPTGELFF.

The chain employs TRBV5-6 and TRBJ2-2, with 7 bases fitting TRBD2. The CDR3 has 19 residues. Germline CDR1 SGHDT, CDR2 YYEEEE. Losses at the gene ends were 1 base for V and 0 bases for J; bases not matched to a gene: 12. The CDR3 spells CASSLSGWGGRANTGELFF. The CDR3, as DNA: TGTGCCAGCAGCTTGTCGGGTTGGGGGGGAAGAGCGAACACCGGGGAGCTGTTTTTT.

The V call is TRBV28, the J call TRBJ1-5, with a tentative D call TRBD1 (6 bases). The V end lost 7 bases, the J end lost 7 bases, and 20 bases lay between the germline ends. The CDR3 runs 15 residues. Germline V CDR1 and CDR2: MDHEN, SYDVKM. The CDR3 nucleotides are TGTGCCAGCACCACAAATTGGGGGGGCCGGCAGCCCCAGCATTTT. The encoded protein is CASTTNWGGRQPQHF.

The genes are TRBV11-2 and TRBJ1-1, with 12 positions matching TRBD1. V lost 1 base to trimming and J lost 6 bases; unmatched junction nucleotides: 6. Germline CDR1 and CDR2: SGHAT and FQNNGV. The CDR3 has 16 residues. The CDR3 spells CASSLAPGQGAPEAFF. CDR3 nucleotide sequence: TGTGCCAGCAGCTTAGCCCCGGGACAGGGGGCCCCTGAAGCTTTCTTT.

The CDR3 region has the DNA TGTGCCAGCAGCTTGGACCGACTATACACCGGGGAGCTGTTTTTT. Translation gives CASSLDRLYTGELFF. V is TRBV5-4 and J is TRBJ2-2; D perhaps matches TRBD2 (5 bases). The CDR3 has 15 residues. Germline loops: CDR1 SGHNT, CDR2 YYREEE (reference sequence). Trimming shortened V by 0 bases and J by 3 bases, and 9 bases separated the two germline ends.

The J gene is TRBJ2-1, the V gene TRBV27; maybe TRBD2 (6 bases). The ends were cut back, 6 bases at V and 8 bases at J, with 14 bases in the middle. Germline V lookup: CDR1 MNHEY, CDR2 SMNVEV (reference sequence). The CDR3 contains 13 residues. CDR3 DNA sequence: TGTGCCAGCAGCCGTTGGGGGACTCATGAGCAGTTCTTC. Its protein product is CASSRWGTHEQFF.

This clone is a singleton in its sample. The J gene is TRBJ2-1, the V gene TRBV15; 7 positions agree with TRBD1. The V gene's germline CDR1 is LNHNV and CDR2 YYDKDF (reference sequence). There are 16 residues in the CDR3. Trimming removed 5 bases from V and 2 bases from J; junction bases left unmatched: 9. The CDR3 DNA reads as TGTGCCACCAGCGGCGGACAGGTAATCGCCTACAATGAGCAGTTCTTC. Protein sequence: CATSGGQVIAYNEQFF.

This clone was counted a single time. CDR3: CASSSSDRELSGANVLTF. The CDR3 DNA reads TGTGCCAGCTCATCCTCGGACAGGGAACTCTCTGGGGCCAACGTCCTGACTTTC. The chain uses TRBV18 and TRBJ2-6; 8 bases agree with TRBD1. The CDR3 length is 18 residues. Trimming took 5 bases from V and 0 from J; bases not matched to a gene: 9. Per germline, CDR1 KGHSH and CDR2 LQKENI.

This clone was observed a single time. The V gene is TRBV28, the J gene TRBJ1-2, with a weak D call TRBD1 (6 bases). Looked up from germline, CDR1 is MDHEN and CDR2 is SYDVKM. This CDR3 contains 12 residues. V lost 3 bases and J lost 4, with 6 bases in between. In DNA, the CDR3 is TGTGCCAGCAGTTTCAGGGGCTATGGCTACACCTTC. Its translation: CASSFRGYGYTF.

This chain joins TRBV6-5 and TRBJ1-1, with TRBD1 matching over 10 bases. Germline-derived CDR1 and CDR2 are MNHEY and SVGAGI. The ends lost 6 bases at V and 10 bases at J; junction bases unmatched: 11. The CDR3 extends over 14 amino acids. This CDR3 is CASRRTGGGMGAFF. The CDR3, as DNA: TGTGCCAGCAGACGGACAGGGGGGGGGATGGGAGCTTTCTTT.

The chain has TRBV6-5 and TRBJ2-2, with TRBD1 identical over 8 bases. J was trimmed by 2 bases and V by 5 bases; bases with no gene match: 4. This CDR3 region has 15 residues. Germline CDR1 MNHEY, CDR2 SVGAGI. CDR3: CASSKQGVNTGELFF. The CDR3, as DNA: TGTGCCAGCAGTAAACAGGGGGTTAACACCGGGGAGCTGTTTTTT.

This chain uses TRBV27 with TRBJ1-1; maybe TRBD1 (5 bases). The CDR3 covers 15 residues. With 0 bases removed from V and 5 bases from J, the gap between germline ends came to 13 bases. Germline values: CDR1 MNHEY, CDR2 SMNVEV (reference sequence). The CDR3 DNA sequence: TGTGCCAGCAGTTTATCGGCAGGGTTATCGACTGAAGCTTTCTTT. Translating it yields CASSLSAGLSTEAFF.

The sample holds a few counts of this clone. The J gene is TRBJ2-1, the V gene TRBV29-1, with D unresolved. V was clipped by 7 bases and J by 0 bases, with 10 bases between them. In germline, CDR1 is SQVTM, CDR2 ANQGSEA. The CDR3 is 13 residues long. Here the CDR3 DNA reads TGCAGCGCCGCCGGCGGCTCCTACAATGAGCAGTTCTTC. Translating gives CSAAGGSYNEQFF.

The chain combines TRBV5-1 with TRBJ1-6; no reliable D call. V was shortened by 4 bases and J by 5 bases, with 10 bases between the two germline ends. The length of the CDR3 is 14 residues. Germline CDR1 reads SGHRS; CDR2 reads YFSETQ. The CDR3 sequence is CASSRSTHNSPLHF. The CDR3 DNA is TGCGCCAGCAGCAGGAGCACGCATAATTCACCCCTCCACTTT.

This clone was counted a single time. The genes are TRBV19 and TRBJ1-4, with D perhaps TRBD1 (6 bases). The germline V gene has CDR1 LNHDA and CDR2 SQIVND (reference sequence). This CDR3 contains 14 residues. Trimming stripped 3 bases from V and 7 bases from J, with 12 bases between. CDR3 coding DNA: TGTGCCAGTAGTATTTCCGGGGGGGCTGAAAAACTGTTTTTT. As protein: CASSISGGAEKLFF. Variable domain in full (rest from reference TRBV19 and TRBJ1-4): DGGITQSPKYLFRKEGQNVTLSCEQNLNHDAMYWYRQDPGQGLRLIYYSQIVNDFQKGDIAEGYSVSREKKESFPLTVTSAQKNPTAFYLCASSISGGAEKLFFGSGTQLSVL.

This rearrangement joins TRBV5-4 to TRBJ1-2; tentative D call: TRBD1 (6 bases). V lost 4 bases to trimming and J lost 0 bases, with 10 bases between them. The germline CDR1 and CDR2 sequences are SGHNT and YYREEE (reference sequence). The length of the CDR3 is 14 residues. In nucleotides, the CDR3 is TGTGCCAGCAGCGGGACACCTACTAACTATGGCTACACCTTC. Its translation: CASSGTPTNYGYTF.